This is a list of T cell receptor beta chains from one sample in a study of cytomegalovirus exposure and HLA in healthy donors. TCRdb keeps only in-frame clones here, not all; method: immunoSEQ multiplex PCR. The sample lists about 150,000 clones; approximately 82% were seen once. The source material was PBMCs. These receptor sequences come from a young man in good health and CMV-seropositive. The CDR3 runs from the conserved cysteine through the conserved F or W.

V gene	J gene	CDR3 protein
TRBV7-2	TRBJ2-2	CASSPREGANTGELFF
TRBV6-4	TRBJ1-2	CASSDSTPDRGNYGYTF
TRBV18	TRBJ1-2	CASSPGGYYGYTF
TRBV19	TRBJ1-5	CASSPTGSNQPQHF
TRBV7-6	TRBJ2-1	CASSLRNSGKTYNEQFF
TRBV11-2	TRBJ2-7	CASSTLGEQYF
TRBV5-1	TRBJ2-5	CASSSGTSGGAETQYF
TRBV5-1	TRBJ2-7	CASSSDRGSYEQYF
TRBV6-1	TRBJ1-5	CASSEQGLQPQHF
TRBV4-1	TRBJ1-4	CASSQVGEKLFF
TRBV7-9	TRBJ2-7	CASSKTGLSSYEQYF
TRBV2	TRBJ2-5	CASSEVGAAARTQYF
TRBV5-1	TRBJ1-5	CASSLEAGFQPQHF
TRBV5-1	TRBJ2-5	CASSWRGAGAGETQYF
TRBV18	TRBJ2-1	CASSLSGRGYNEQFF
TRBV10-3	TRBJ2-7	CAISDLQGTFYEQYF
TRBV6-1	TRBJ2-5	CASRTGGPQETQYF
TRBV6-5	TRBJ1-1	CASSYGTGGITFF
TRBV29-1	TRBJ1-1	CSVEGTGGGYTEAFF
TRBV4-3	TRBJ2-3	CASSQRLVEADTQYF
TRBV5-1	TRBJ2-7	CASKPRDFSYEQYF
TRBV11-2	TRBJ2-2	CASRTLAGDTGELFF